The 8 T cell receptor beta chains below were found in one sample sequenced in a study of T cell responses to AZD1222 COVID-19 vaccine. The repertoire was sequenced with immunoSEQ multiplex PCR; TCRdb's copy has only in-frame clones and lacks some. The table has about 150,000 clones, approximately 89% seen once. The sample consisted of peripheral blood, taken 28 days after the second AZD1222 dose. These receptors were obtained from an adult who received the AZD1222 COVID-19 vaccine.

This clone was picked up one time. This chain joins TRBV4-3 and TRBJ1-1, with a tentative D call TRBD1 (5 bases). The CDR3 runs 16 residues. Trimming shortened V by 0 bases and J by 0 bases, and 11 bases separated the two germline ends. CDR1 is LGHNA, CDR2 YSLEER, per germline. CDR3 amino acids: CASSQDPGAVNTEAFF. CDR3 in DNA: TGCGCCAGCAGCCAAGATCCCGGGGCAGTGAACACTGAAGCTTTCTTT.

This chain joins TRBV7-9 and TRBJ1-6; tentatively, D is TRBD1 (5 bases). V was pared by 0 bases and J by 11 bases, with 11 bases between. The CDR3 contains 14 residues. Germline V CDR1 and CDR2: SEHNR, FQNEAQ (reference sequence). The CDR3 DNA reads TGTGCCAGCAGCTTAGCAGGACAAGGACCACCCCTCCACTTT. Amino acids: CASSLAGQGPPLHF. Complete variable domain (other parts from reference TRBV7-9 and TRBJ1-6): DTGVSQNPRHKITKRGQNVTFRCDPISEHNRLYWYRQTLGQGPEFLTYFQNEAQLEKSRLLSDRFSAERPKGSFSTLEIQRTEQGDSAMYLCASSLAGQGPPLHFGNGTRLTVT.

The chain uses TRBV29-1 and TRBJ2-1, with 14 bases lining up with TRBD2. With 7 bases clipped from V and 7 bases from J, the junction kept 12 bases outside the gene matches. The CDR3 has 16 amino acids. Germline V gene lookup returns CDR1 SQVTM and CDR2 ANQGSEA. The CDR3 spells CSAEGLAGVSLNEQFF. The CDR3 bases are TGCAGCGCAGAGGGACTAGCGGGAGTTTCCTTAAATGAGCAGTTCTTC.

This clone was seen a single time. This chain joins TRBV27 and TRBJ2-7, with D possibly being TRBD1 or TRBD2 (5 bases each). The CDR3 covers 11 residues. CDR1 is MNHEY and CDR2 is SMNVEV in the germline V gene (reference sequence). V lost 11 bases to trimming and J lost 3 bases, with 11 bases between them. For the CDR3, the DNA is TGTGCCGCTTGGGACGGCTACGAGCAGTACTTC. It is translated as CAAWDGYEQYF.

This clone was observed a single time. The genes are TRBV7-9 and TRBJ1-2; the D gene is possibly TRBD1 (5 bases). The V end was cut by 5 bases, the J end by 6 bases, with 16 bases between. CDR1 and CDR2 from the germline V gene are SEHNR and FQNEAQ (reference sequence). The CDR3 is 14 residues long. CDR3 coding DNA: TGTGCCAGCAGCCAAGGGGCAGGGAAGGATGGCTACACCTTC. Its translation is CASSQGAGKDGYTF.

V usage is TRBV28 and J usage is TRBJ2-2; D possibly corresponds to TRBD1 (6 bases). In germline, CDR1 is MDHEN, CDR2 SYDVKM. The CDR3 contains 16 residues. V lost 3 bases, J lost 2 bases, and 13 bases lay in between. CDR3 sequence (DNA): TGTGCCAGCAGTTTGAGTTGGGACACAAACACCGGGGAGCTGTTTTTT. It translates to CASSLSWDTNTGELFF.

The chain couples TRBV10-1 to TRBJ2-7; 13 positions match TRBD2. Germline V gene data show CDR1 as WNHNN and CDR2 as SYGVQD (reference sequence). V lost 3 bases, J lost 5 bases, and 4 bases stayed unmatched. This CDR3 comprises 15 residues. The DNA of the CDR3 is TGCGCCAGCAGTGACGGACTAGCGGGAGAAGACGAGCAGTACTTC. Translation: CASSDGLAGEDEQYF.

V usage is TRBV3-1 (or the pseudogene TRBV3-2) and J usage is TRBJ2-7; D remains unclear. V shed 1 base and J shed 2 bases, with 12 bases lying between them. Germline V gene sequence: CDR1 LGHDT, CDR2 YNNKEL (reference sequence). The CDR3 length is 15 residues. CDR3 amino acids: CASSQGRQPAYEQYF. In DNA, the CDR3 is TGTGCCAGCAGCCAAGGGCGTCAACCCGCCTACGAGCAGTACTTC.